This paragraph covers one T cell receptor (beta chain) sequence. What this receptor recognizes is not known. Base qualities are not provided; no much larger clone lies one nucleotide away. Preparation of the library involved the immunoSEQ multiplex PCR assay. The authors' analysis ran thus. A statistical classification framework was developed to diagnose cytomegalovirus status using the catalog of TCR beta chain sequences. The table comes from immuneACCESS by way of TCRdb, which keeps in-frame sequences with V and J called. Part of the clones is missing from these tables; in studies checked, under half for an unresolved V gene and the rest for unknown reasons. The DNA was the basis for D and trimming; V, J and clone size are from that table. The sample table contains about 170,000 clones; only one count was recorded for about 95% of them. Around 0.9% of the sample is held by the ten biggest clonotypes.

CDR1 LNHNV and CDR2 YYDKDF were looked up in the germline V gene (reference sequence). Trimming takes 0 bases off V and 3 bases off J; junction bases not matched to a gene: 9. The CDR3 runs 17 amino acids, cysteine and phenylalanine included. Only CDR3 DNA remains: 51 bases, in frame from the first base. The donors were included in the validation cohort of over a hundred subjects, a group kept apart from the roughly 610-subject first cohort. The data are from a study of cytomegalovirus exposure and HLA in healthy donors (dated by TCRdb to about 2017). Turning to the overall study: The 700 or so repertoires of the first cohort and the roughly 120 validation repertoires were produced on the same platform, according to a later analysis. The study aimed to test whether signatures of past pathogen exposure could be identified by cataloging public T cell receptors. Along with the roughly 670-subject first cohort, a separate validation cohort of 120 different subjects was used. To predict cytomegalovirus infection status, the study combined high-throughput TCR immunosequencing, statistical association of individual TCRs with disease status, and machine learning.

What the work shows at the level of the full study, not this receptor alone: A total of some 180 TCR beta chains were listed by the study as associated with cytomegalovirus. Most TCR sequences were observed very rarely across donors, whereas some public TCRs were present in many individuals. A later analysis had no HLA typing for the validation cohort, so co-occurrence there was scored across all 110 or so repertoires. In vitro tests confirmed that a few of the cytomegalovirus-associated TCR beta chains recognize cytomegalovirus antigens. Of the cluster scores, roughly 95% were above 0 in a later analysis, which found that TCRs clustered in the first cohort also tended to co-occur in the 95 to 150 validation repertoires. According to the authors, the approach could potentially be generalized to other disease states and immunological phenotypes. The classifier was reported to diagnose cytomegalovirus status with high specificity and sensitivity in both the original and validation cohorts.

Sequenced input: PBMCs. The V gene is TRBV15 and the J gene is TRBJ2-7, with 9 middle bases fitting TRBD1. The TCR sequence derives from a woman aged 18-30 years in good health and CMV-seronegative. The CDR3 protein: CATSRDTWDRERYEQYF. The nucleotide sequence is given as TGTGCCACCAGCAGAGACACTTGGGACAGGGAACGCTACGAGCAGTACTTC.